These T cell receptor beta chains were read from a single sample in a study of Ad26.COV2.S vaccination and SARS-CoV-2 variants. The assay was immunoSEQ multiplex PCR, and TCRdb's table has in-frame clones only and misses some. In the table there are around 300,000 clones, 90% of which are singletons. Sequencing used peripheral blood, obtained in a trial of Ad26.COV2.S vaccine versus placebo. These receptors were obtained from a person aged 18-65 years who received the Ad26.COV2.S COVID-19 vaccine or a placebo. Both conserved end residues are part of each CDR3. D genes are given only for firm matches. Not all rows give a size; the values are once, few, many and, for expanded clones, a class.

size	D	V	J	CDR3	DNA
.	.	TRBV20-1	TRBJ2-1	CSARTVPEQFF	TGCAGTGCTAGGACGGTCCCGGAGCAGTTCTTC
.	TRBD2	TRBV7-6	TRBJ2-3	CASSLLAGTDTQYF	TGTGCCAGCAGCCTACTAGCGGGCACAGATACGCAGTATTTT
.	.	TRBV7-9	TRBJ2-2	CASSPPPGRSRTGELFF	TGTGCCAGCAGCCCACCTCCCGGGCGGTCCCGAACCGGGGAGCTGTTTTTT
.	.	TRBV6-5	TRBJ1-1	CASRRNRGGSTEAFF	TGTGCCAGTCGACGGAATAGGGGGGGAAGCACTGAAGCTTTCTTT
.	TRBD2	TRBV6-5	TRBJ2-1	CASSSSGETYNEQFF	TGTGCCAGCAGCTCTAGCGGGGAGACCTACAATGAGCAGTTCTTC
once	TRBD2	TRBV3-1/TRBV3-2	TRBJ2-1	CASSQGDTLADYNEQFF	TGTGCCAGCAGCCAAGGAGATACACTAGCGGACTACAATGAGCAGTTCTTC
few	.	TRBV7-9	TRBJ1-4	CASSLERATNEKLFF	TGTGCCAGCAGCTTAGAAAGGGCAACTAATGAAAAACTGTTTTTT
.	.	TRBV5-1	TRBJ1-1	CASSSRNQMNTEAFF	TGCGCCAGCAGCAGCCGGAACCAAATGAACACTGAAGCTTTCTTT
.	TRBD2	TRBV4-1	TRBJ2-5	CASRKSGAETQYF	TGCGCCAGCAGGAAAAGCGGGGCAGAGACCCAGTACTTC
.	TRBD2	TRBV9	TRBJ2-3	CASSGHGTGGPEDTQYF	TGTGCCAGCAGCGGCCATGGGACGGGGGGGCCGGAAGATACGCAGTATTTT
.	TRBD2	TRBV3-1/TRBV3-2	TRBJ2-1	CASSDGTSGRDEQFF	TGTGCCAGCAGCGACGGGACTAGCGGGAGAGATGAGCAGTTCTTC
.	TRBD2	TRBV12-3/TRBV12-4	TRBJ2-7	CGNDGRELRQYF	TGTGGGAATGATGGGCGGGAGCTAAGACAGTACTTC
.	TRBD1	TRBV6-2/TRBV6-3	TRBJ1-2	CASSGTARRVWGYTF	TGTGCCAGCAGTGGGACAGCCCGCCGCGTGTGGGGCTACACCTTC
.	.	TRBV6-5	TRBJ1-2	CASSYEQIGGYTF	TGTGCCAGCAGTTACGAACAGATTGGAGGCTACACCTTC
.	.	TRBV7-8	TRBJ1-2	CASSSKRFGEGDGYTF	TGTGCCAGCAGCTCAAAACGGTTCGGAGAGGGCGATGGCTACACCTTC
.	.	TRBV29-1	TRBJ1-2	CSVEGTSANYGYTF	TGCAGCGTTGAGGGGACCTCAGCTAACTATGGCTACACCTTC
.	.	TRBV7-2	TRBJ1-1	CASSTLGGRLNTEAFF	TGTGCCAGCAGCACATTAGGGGGGCGGCTGAACACTGAAGCTTTCTTT
.	TRBD2	TRBV7-2	TRBJ2-3	CASSPIPLAGVDTQYF	TGTGCCAGCAGCCCCATACCCTTAGCGGGGGTGGATACGCAGTATTTT
.	.	TRBV15	TRBJ1-1	CATSRSPTANTEAFF	TGTGCCACCAGCAGATCCCCGACAGCCAACACTGAAGCTTTCTTT
.	.	TRBV7-3	TRBJ1-1	CASRPTSGRGTEAFF	TGTGCCAGCAGACCTACCTCAGGGAGGGGTACTGAAGCTTTCTTT
once	.	TRBV14	TRBJ2-3	CASSQDTGTDTQYF	TGTGCCAGCAGCCAAGACACAGGGACAGATACGCAGTATTTT
.	.	TRBV5-8	TRBJ1-4	CASSFWEGEKLFF	TGTGCCAGCAGCTTTTGGGAGGGGGAAAAACTGTTTTTT
.	.	TRBV27	TRBJ2-1	CASSPMWGVDNEQFF	TGTGCCAGCAGCCCAATGTGGGGGGTAGACAATGAGCAGTTCTTC
.	TRBD1	TRBV19	TRBJ2-5	CASKDRVKETQYF	TGTGCCAGTAAAGACAGGGTGAAGGAGACCCAGTACTTC
.	.	TRBV7-6	TRBJ1-4	CASSLPGASNEKLFF	TGTGCCAGCAGCTTGCCGGGGGCTAGTAATGAAAAACTGTTTTTT
once	.	TRBV5-1	TRBJ1-2	CASSLAAGDLTYGYTF	TGCGCCAGCAGCCTGGCCGCAGGGGACCTGACGTACGGCTACACCTTC
once	.	TRBV29-1	TRBJ1-2	CSVKMVGYGYTF	TGCAGCGTTAAAATGGTAGGCTATGGCTACACCTTC
.	.	TRBV15	TRBJ2-4	CATSRGAQKNIQYF	TGTGCCACCAGCAGGGGGGCCCAGAAAAACATTCAGTACTTC
.	.	TRBV5-1	TRBJ2-5	CASSLDVKTQYF	TGCGCCAGCAGCTTAGATGTAAAGACCCAGTACTTC
.	.	TRBV19	TRBJ1-2	CASSHQATGVPRYGYTF	TGTGCCAGTAGCCACCAAGCGACAGGAGTACCCCGGTATGGCTACACCTTC
.	.	TRBV6-5	TRBJ2-5	CATRTGLGETQYF	TGTGCCACCCGAACGGGCCTGGGAGAGACCCAGTACTTC
once	.	TRBV6-2/TRBV6-3	TRBJ1-5	CASSYEEGESEPQHF	TGTGCCAGCAGTTACGAAGAGGGGGAATCGGAACCCCAGCATTTT
.	TRBD2	TRBV30	TRBJ2-3	CAWSEEGTSGVGGAGTDTQYF	TGTGCCTGGAGTGAAGAGGGGACTAGCGGGGTAGGAGGGGCTGGCACAGATACGCAGTATTTT
.	.	TRBV19	TRBJ1-1	CASSTEPNTEAFF	TGTGCCAGTAGCACAGAGCCGAACACTGAAGCTTTCTTT
.	.	TRBV7-2	TRBJ1-1	CASSLGPANTEAFF	TGTGCCAGCAGCTTAGGTCCGGCCAACACTGAAGCTTTCTTT
.	TRBD1	TRBV27	TRBJ2-2	CASSLRDRIAGELFF	TGTGCCAGCAGCCTCCGGGACAGGATTGCCGGGGAGCTGTTTTTT
.	TRBD2	TRBV11-1	TRBJ2-1	CASSFPGGLVSNEQFF	TGTGCCAGCAGCTTCCCGGGAGGCCTAGTTAGTAATGAGCAGTTCTTC
.	.	TRBV27	TRBJ1-1	CASLWDGASTEAFF	TGTGCCAGCCTCTGGGATGGGGCTAGTACTGAAGCTTTCTTT
many	.	TRBV5-1	TRBJ1-6	CASSFLPGGDSPLHF	TGCGCCAGCAGCTTCCTCCCAGGTGGGGATTCACCCCTCCACTTT
once	.	TRBV19	TRBJ1-5	CASTAFSNQPQHF	TGTGCCAGTACAGCCTTTAGCAATCAGCCCCAGCATTTT
.	TRBD1	TRBV6-5	TRBJ1-1	CASSYSRGRKTEAFF	TGTGCCAGCAGTTACTCGAGGGGGCGCAAGACTGAAGCTTTCTTT
.	.	TRBV10-3	TRBJ1-3	CAIRPESGNTIYF	TGTGCCATCAGGCCGGAATCTGGAAACACCATATATTTT
.	.	TRBV18	TRBJ2-7	CASSPTRRDGEQYF	TGTGCCAGCTCACCGACTCGGAGGGATGGCGAGCAGTACTTC
.	TRBD1	TRBV12-5	TRBJ1-5	CASGSQQGATPQHF	TGTGCTAGTGGTTCACAGCAGGGGGCTACGCCCCAGCATTTT
.	.	TRBV19	TRBJ2-1	CASSYPRNEQFF	TGTGCCAGTAGCTACCCTCGCAATGAGCAGTTCTTC
.	.	TRBV7-7	TRBJ2-5	CASSPFRGGGTETQYF	TGTGCCAGCAGCCCATTCCGGGGAGGGGGTACAGAGACCCAGTACTTC
.	.	TRBV5-1	TRBJ1-6	CASSLDGAINSPLHF	TGCGCCAGCAGCTTGGATGGGGCGATTAATTCACCCCTCCACTTT
.	.	TRBV7-9	TRBJ2-1	CASNDREGLF	TGTGCCAGCAACGACAGGGAGGGGCTCTTC
.	.	TRBV11-3	TRBJ2-1	CASSLETTSYNEQFF	TGTGCCAGCAGCTTAGAGACTACTTCCTACAATGAGCAGTTCTTC
.	.	TRBV3-1/TRBV3-2	TRBJ1-1	CASSQGALNTEAFF	TGTGCCAGCAGCCAAGGCGCCTTGAACACTGAAGCTTTCTTT
once	TRBD2	TRBV3-1/TRBV3-2	TRBJ2-1	CASSPRSGGSNRGEQFF	TGTGCCAGCAGCCCCCGTAGCGGGGGCTCAAACAGAGGTGAGCAGTTCTTC
.	.	TRBV5-8	TRBJ1-2	CASVRGRGYGYTF	TGTGCCAGCGTGCGGGGCAGGGGCTATGGCTACACCTTC
.	.	TRBV5-4	TRBJ1-1	CASLERGLDTEAFF	TGTGCCAGCTTGGAGCGGGGTCTTGACACTGAAGCTTTCTTT
.	.	TRBV7-2	TRBJ1-5	CASSTGLSQPQHF	TGTGCCAGCAGCACAGGGTTGTCGCAGCCCCAGCATTTT
once	TRBD1	TRBV25-1	TRBJ2-7	CASSEIDRAYEQYF	TGTGCCAGCAGTGAGATCGACAGGGCCTACGAGCAGTACTTC
.	TRBD2	TRBV6-5	TRBJ2-1	CASSYSSSGGFNEQFF	TGTGCCAGCAGTTACTCGTCTAGCGGGGGGTTCAATGAGCAGTTCTTC
.	TRBD1	TRBV7-8	TRBJ1-5	CASSRQGISFQPQHF	TGTGCCAGCAGCCGACAGGGAATAAGTTTTCAGCCCCAGCATTTT
.	.	TRBV4-3	TRBJ2-1	CASSQEVLGAAREFF	TGCGCCAGCAGCCAAGAAGTTTTAGGGGCAGCGCGAGAGTTCTTC
.	.	TRBV7-9	TRBJ1-1	CASTAKEGTVPFF	TGTGCCAGCACCGCAAAAGAGGGAACGGTGCCTTTCTTT
.	.	TRBV7-2	TRBJ1-2	CASSLMGVNTF	TGTGCCAGCAGCTTGATGGGCGTGAACACCTTC